The rows below give T cell receptor beta chains drawn from one sample of a study of graft-versus-host responses after intestinal transplantation. Repertoires were generated with immunoSEQ multiplex PCR, while TCRdb's copy carries only in-frame clones and drops some. The table lists over 15,000 clones, about 95% of them singletons, with 0.65% to 0.85% in the top ten. The sample in question was PBMCs, obtained 23 days after intestinal transplant. These receptors were collected from a human patient who received an intestinal transplant, so some T cells may come from the graft donor. Both conserved end residues are part of each CDR3.

V,J,CDR3
TRBV25-1,TRBJ2-1,CASSAGLAHNEQFF
TRBV5-4,TRBJ1-1,CASSLRGANTEAFF
TRBV4-1,TRBJ1-5,CASSQDLIRDRQNQPQHF
TRBV27,TRBJ1-2,CASSSKDRVDGYTF
TRBV6-7,TRBJ2-7,CASSYAMPEVQYF
TRBV13,TRBJ2-1,CASSSTSGIWASSYNEQFF
TRBV7-9,TRBJ2-5,CASSPAENQETQYF
TRBV11-2,TRBJ1-3,CASSLVTSGNTIYF
TRBV9,TRBJ2-2,CASSTTSGDVFGELFF
TRBV19,TRBJ1-5,CASSMGTLSNQPQHF
TRBV15,TRBJ1-1,CATSRDLGQGILFEAFF
TRBV5-1,TRBJ2-1,CASSLVSEQFF
TRBV9,TRBJ2-1,CASERGNNEQFF
TRBV10-1,TRBJ2-1,CASSESGQGADEQFF
TRBV29-1,TRBJ1-1,CSVDNRGGTEAFF
TRBV30,TRBJ2-2,CAWRGTSPGELFF
TRBV4-1,TRBJ2-7,CASSQDQTYEQYF
TRBV4-1,TRBJ2-7,CASSQVPVLYEQYF
TRBV19,TRBJ1-2,CASSIGGSGDGYTF
TRBV6-5,TRBJ1-2,CASSYGGDSPYGYTF
TRBV2,TRBJ1-5,CASSVGESNQPQHF
TRBV5-6,TRBJ1-5,CASSLGGDQPQHF
TRBV6-6,TRBJ1-1,CASSTPGGDPEAFF
TRBV19,TRBJ1-5,CASSIGAGLDSNQPQHF
TRBV9,TRBJ1-2,CASKGTGNDGYTF
TRBV27,TRBJ2-7,CASSFSRDPYEQYF
TRBV2,TRBJ2-3,CASSGTTLQADTQYF
TRBV6-1,TRBJ2-7,CASIRGDRGYEQYF
TRBV11-3,TRBJ2-1,CASSPEATSYNEQFF
TRBV10-3,TRBJ2-2,CAISADPVLAKTPTGELFF
TRBV30,TRBJ2-7,CAWSSQGDSYEQYF
TRBV5-1,TRBJ2-1,CASNGGDQVNEQFF
TRBV7-9,TRBJ1-1,CASEGETEAFF
TRBV19,.,CASSMMGGIPGLAGYEQYF
TRBV28,TRBJ2-5,CASSLYPSLGEETQYF
TRBV7-9,TRBJ2-6,CASTSGGDGSGANVLTF
TRBV5-4,TRBJ2-7,CASSRNRGEQYF
TRBV5-1,TRBJ2-3,CASSASSGGDTQYF
TRBV27,TRBJ2-2,CASSPQGVTPSGELFF
TRBV7-6,TRBJ2-1,CASRQTGFGNEQFF
TRBV5-1,TRBJ2-5,CATRELASQETQYF
TRBV27,TRBJ2-1,CASSGGIYNEQFF
TRBV5-4,TRBJ2-7,CASSLDRAGEQYF
TRBV18,TRBJ2-1,CASSPGTYNEQFF
TRBV9,TRBJ2-5,CASSVSNGLVGETQYF
TRBV6-4,TRBJ2-3,CASPLRQYF
TRBV11-2,TRBJ2-5,CASSLSLWGYQETQYF
TRBV6-1,TRBJ2-2,CASSEGYTGELFF
TRBV6-4,TRBJ2-7,CASRWSGTAYEQYF
TRBV7-9,TRBJ2-5,CAAGRGLLQETQYF
TRBV20-1,TRBJ1-2,CSADSRDGYTF
TRBV14,TRBJ1-3,CASSQGRGLRNTIYF
TRBV2,TRBJ2-7,CASSGTSGRRYEQYF
TRBV7-2,TRBJ2-1,CASSLEGGGPPYNEQFF
TRBV28,TRBJ1-2,CASFNFRDGYTF
TRBV5-1,TRBJ2-7,CASSFNRAYEQYF
TRBV28,TRBJ2-1,CASSPRIRRTIDEQFF
TRBV27,TRBJ2-1,CASSLYLPEKNEQFF